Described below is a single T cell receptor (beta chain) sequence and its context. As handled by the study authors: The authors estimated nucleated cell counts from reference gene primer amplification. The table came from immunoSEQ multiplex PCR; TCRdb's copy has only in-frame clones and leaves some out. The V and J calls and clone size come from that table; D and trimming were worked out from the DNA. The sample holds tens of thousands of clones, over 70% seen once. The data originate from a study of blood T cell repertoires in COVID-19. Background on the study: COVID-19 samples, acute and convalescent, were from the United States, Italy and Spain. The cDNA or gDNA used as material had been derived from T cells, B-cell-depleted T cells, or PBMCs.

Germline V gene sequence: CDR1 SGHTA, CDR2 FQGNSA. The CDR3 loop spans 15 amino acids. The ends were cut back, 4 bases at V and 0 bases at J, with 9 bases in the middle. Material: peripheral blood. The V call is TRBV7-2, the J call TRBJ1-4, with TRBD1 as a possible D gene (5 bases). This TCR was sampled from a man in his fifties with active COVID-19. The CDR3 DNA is TGTGCCAGCAGCTCCCAAGGGGCAACTAATGAAAAACTGTTTTTT. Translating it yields CASSSQGATNEKLFF.